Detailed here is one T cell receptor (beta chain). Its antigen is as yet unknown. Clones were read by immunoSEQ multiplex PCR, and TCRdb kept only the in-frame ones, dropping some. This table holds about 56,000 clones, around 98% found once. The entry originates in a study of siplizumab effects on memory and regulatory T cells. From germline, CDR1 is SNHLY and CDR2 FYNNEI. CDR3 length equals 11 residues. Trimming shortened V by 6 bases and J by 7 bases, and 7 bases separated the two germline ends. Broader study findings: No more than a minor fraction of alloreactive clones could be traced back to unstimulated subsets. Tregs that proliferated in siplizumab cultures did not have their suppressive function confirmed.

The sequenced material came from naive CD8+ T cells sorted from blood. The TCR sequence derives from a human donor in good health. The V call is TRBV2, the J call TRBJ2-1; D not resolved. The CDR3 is CASSATNEQFF. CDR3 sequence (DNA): TGTGCCAGCAGCGCGACGAATGAGCAGTTCTTC.